The T cell receptor beta chain under discussion was sequenced for a study of T-cell memory formation after mild COVID-19. Study-level information: TCR clusters were mostly donor specific.

Germline V lookup: CDR1 DFQATT, CDR2 SNEGSKA (reference sequence). The CDR3 totals 11 residues. Deletions cut 0 bases from V and 14 bases from J, with 13 bases between. Via MiXCR, TCRdb re-called the 5' RACE reads, giving one row per CDR3 protein. The sample includes approximately 450,000 distinct CDR3 sequences, 15% to 20% of them seen just once. Findings and caveats of the study: The finding that pre-infection memory included some responding clones suggested that cross-reactive memory joined. CD4+ contracting clones lay mainly in CM and EM, CD8+ ones in EMRA. Proof of SARS-CoV-2 specificity was absent for the second-wave clones that crested on day 37.

The table lists this clonotype with many counts. Its matching antigen is unknown. The clonotype comes from an adult woman who had mild COVID-19 (a few samples of this study predate the infection). Cell type and time point are not known. The rearrangement links TRBV20-1 to TRBJ1-2; TRBD1 might be the D (6 bases). Sequencing was done on a sample of PBMCs or a T cell subset sorted from them (not recorded which). This CDR3 is CSARDDRLITF. In nucleotides, the CDR3 is TGCAGTGCTAGAGATGACAGGTTAATAACCTTC.